The subject of this entry is one TCR beta chain. This specimen comes from a study of T cell responses to AZD1222 COVID-19 vaccine. CDR3 length: 11 residues. CDR1 is SQVTM and CDR2 is ANQGSEA in the germline V gene. V was shortened by 7 bases and J by 3 bases, with 10 bases between the two germline ends. TCRdb's copy holds only in-frame clones and misses some; the assay was immunoSEQ multiplex PCR. The data show about 74,000 clones, roughly 90% seen once. The specimen was peripheral blood, collected on day 0 of AZD1222 vaccination. This chain uses TRBV29-1 with TRBJ2-7; weak D call: TRBD2 (6 bases). The source is an adult in good health. Written as DNA, the CDR3 is TGCAGCGGGGGGGACGGCTACGAGCAGTACTTC. This sequence encodes CSGGDGYEQYF.